The 18 T cell receptor beta chains presented below share a single source sample, sequenced in a study of beta chain features in type 1 diabetes. Study findings and constraints: Moderate but significant shortening of TCRB CDR3s was recorded in all four CD4+ subsets from Type 1 diabetes patients.

Their target antigens are unknown. Every isolated RNA sample was fully reverse transcribed, so sequencing captured expressed TCRB transcripts. Profiled with immunoSEQ multiplex PCR; TCRdb holds only in-frame clones, not every one. Here the sample spans roughly 150,000 clones, approximately 10% being singletons. The sample consisted of central memory CD4+ T cells from blood. The source is a woman aged 25 to 45 with type 1 diabetes.

This clone was seen more than once but under ten times. The chain combines TRBV19 with TRBJ2-7; D remains ambiguous. Germline assignment: CDR1 LNHDA and CDR2 SQIVND (reference sequence). Trimming stripped 3 bases from V and 2 bases from J, with 11 bases between. The CDR3 spans 14 residues. CDR3: CASSIGQPTYEQYF. DNA of the CDR3: TGTGCCAGTAGTATTGGGCAGCCTACCTACGAGCAGTACTTC.

J is TRBJ1-1 and V is TRBV9; the D is unclear. Germline CDR1 SGDLS, CDR2 YYNGEE. Trimming stripped 5 bases from V and 1 base from J, with 9 bases between. This CDR3 is 13 amino acids long. The DNA of the CDR3 is TGTGCCAGCAGTTACAATCAGAACACTGAAGCTTTCTTT. Its translation: CASSYNQNTEAFF.

The J gene is TRBJ1-3, the V gene TRBV30; possibly TRBD1 for D (6 bases). The CDR3 contains 16 residues. V lost 2 bases, J lost 0 bases, and 14 bases lay in between. Germline V gives CDR1 GTSNPN, CDR2 SVGIG (reference sequence). The CDR3 nucleotides read TGTGCCTGGAGTAAGGGAGGGGGATTCTCTGGAAACACCATATATTTT. This codes for CAWSKGGGFSGNTIYF.

This clone was seen ten or more times. The chain recombines TRBV7-9 with TRBJ2-7, with 8 bases matching TRBD2. The germline gives CDR1 SEHNR, CDR2 FQNEAQ (reference sequence). J was trimmed by 5 bases and V by 2 bases; bases with no gene match: 11. This CDR3 is 16 amino acids long. This CDR3 is CASSLRVAGRRNEQYF. The DNA of the CDR3 is TGTGCCAGCAGCTTAAGGGTAGCGGGACGGAGAAACGAGCAGTACTTC.

This clone was seen a handful of times. The chain couples TRBV28 to TRBJ1-4, with D perhaps TRBD1 (5 bases). CDR1 and CDR2 (germline): MDHEN, SYDVKM. This CDR3 has 12 residues. Deletions cut 6 bases from V and 7 bases from J, with 9 bases between. In DNA form, the CDR3 reads TGTGCCAGCAGGCCAGGGCGTGAAAAACTGTTTTTT. Amino acids: CASRPGREKLFF.

The V and J genes are TRBV6-1 and TRBJ1-2; 12 bases map to TRBD1. CDR3 length equals 14 residues. Germline V CDR1 and CDR2: MNHNS, SASEGT. V shed 6 bases and J 6 bases; nucleotides not matched to a gene: 5. The DNA for the CDR3 is TGTGCCAGCAGCCGGGACAGGGGGCAGGATGGCTACACCTTC. The encoded protein is CASSRDRGQDGYTF.

This clone was seen a few times. The chain joins TRBV28 to TRBJ2-5; the match to TRBD1 covers 7 bases. CDR3 length equals 14 residues. With V trimmed by 8 bases and J by 5 bases, 11 bases remained unmatched. CDR1 and CDR2 (germline): MDHEN, SYDVKM. The CDR3 DNA reads TGTGCCAGCGCCAACAGGGGATGGAGGGAGACCCAGTACTTC. Translation gives CASANRGWRETQYF.

The chain is built from TRBV6-6 and TRBJ1-1, with TRBD1 identical over 7 bases. In germline, CDR1 is MNHNY, CDR2 SVGAGI (reference sequence). The trim removed 7 bases at V and 0 bases at J, leaving 8 bases unmatched. The CDR3 is 15 amino acids. The DNA for the CDR3 is TGTGCCAGCACCCAGGGGGACAGCGTGAACACTGAAGCTTTCTTT. Protein sequence: CASTQGDSVNTEAFF.

Comment on this clone: At one end, the junction sequence differs from germline, possibly due to a read error. The V call is TRBV25-1, the J call TRBJ2-1; 9 nucleotides agree with TRBD2. This CDR3 comprises 14 residues. CDR1 is MGHDK, CDR2 SYGVNS, per germline. The CDR3: CASSVGLAENGQFF. As DNA, the CDR3 is TGTGCCAGCAGTGTGGGACTAGCAGAGAATGGGCAGTTCTTC.

This chain links TRBV19 with TRBJ1-2; D remains ambiguous. Looked up from germline, CDR1 is LNHDA and CDR2 is SQIVND (reference sequence). Trimming removed 5 bases from V and 1 base from J, with 14 bases in between. CDR3 size: 15 residues. As DNA, the CDR3 is TGTGCCAGTAGTGCTCGACGGAGTCTTAACTATGGCTACACCTTC. This sequence encodes CASSARRSLNYGYTF.

With regard to this clone: Different DNA sequences within this sample yield the same CDR3. The chain combines TRBV11-2 with TRBJ2-2; D not certain. Between the trimmed V and J ends, which lost 2 bases and 2 bases, there was a span of 9 bases. Germline V CDR1 and CDR2: SGHAT, FQNNGV. The CDR3 has 15 amino acids. The DNA for the CDR3 is TGTGCCAGCAGCTTATCCCGGTTAAACACCGGGGAGCTGTTTTTT. Its protein product is CASSLSRLNTGELFF.

The rearrangement links TRBV4-1 to TRBJ1-2, with D hard to call. Germline V gene sequence: CDR1 MGHRA, CDR2 YSYEKL. V lost 1 base to trimming and J lost 0 bases, with 6 bases between them. The CDR3 is 14 amino acids. CDR3 coding DNA: TGCGCCAGCAGCCAAGTGGCCGCTAACTATGGCTACACCTTC. Protein: CASSQVAANYGYTF.

This clone was counted only a few times. Other DNA sequences in this specimen translate into the identical CDR3. The genes are TRBV5-4 and TRBJ2-1; the match to TRBD2 covers 9 bases. The V gene end was trimmed by 0 bases and the J gene end by 6 bases; junction bases not matched to a gene: 1. The CDR3 runs to 14 residues. Looked up from germline, CDR1 is SGHNT and CDR2 is YYREEE (reference sequence). The CDR3 DNA sequence: TGTGCCAGCAGCTTGGAACTAGCGGGCAATGAGCAGTTCTTC. Its protein product is CASSLELAGNEQFF.

This chain connects TRBV2 to TRBJ2-1; 8 nucleotides agree with TRBD1. The CDR3 length is 15 residues. J lost 6 bases, V lost 4 bases, and 8 bases had no gene match. Germline CDR1 SNHLY, CDR2 FYNNEI. CDR3 sequence reads: CASSAEQGALNEQFF. The CDR3 region has the DNA TGTGCCAGCAGTGCGGAGCAGGGGGCTCTCAATGAGCAGTTCTTC. The full variable domain, its missing parts supplied by reference TRBV2 and TRBJ2-1, is EPEVTQTPSHQVTQMGQEVILRCVPISNHLYFYWYRQILGQKVEFLVSFYNNEISEKSEIFDDQFSVERPDGSNFTLKIRSTKLEDSAMYFCASSAEQGALNEQFFGPGTRLTVL.

V usage is TRBV29-1 and J usage is TRBJ2-7, with D hard to call. The CDR3 loop spans 11 amino acids. The ends were cut back, 6 bases at V and 3 bases at J, with 9 bases in the middle. CDR1 is SQVTM, CDR2 ANQGSEA, per germline. The CDR3 bases are TGCAGCGTCACCTTCGGCTACGAGCAGTACTTC. Amino acid sequence: CSVTFGYEQYF.

The V call is TRBV7-2, the J call TRBJ1-1; unclear D gene. Trimming took 2 bases from V and 7 from J, leaving 8 bases between them. This CDR3 is 12 amino acids long. Germline CDR1 reads SGHTA; CDR2 reads FQGNSA. This chain's CDR3 is CASSLYSGEAFF. CDR3 nucleotides: TGTGCCAGCAGCTTATACTCGGGTGAAGCTTTCTTT.

The chain carries TRBV5-5 and TRBJ2-3; D ambiguous. Germline V gene lookup returns CDR1 SGHKS and CDR2 YYEKEE (reference sequence). This CDR3 has 12 amino acids. Trimming removed 4 bases from V and 2 bases from J, with 5 bases in between. The CDR3 sequence is CASSPYTDTQYF. The DNA of the CDR3 is TGTGCCAGCAGCCCTTACACAGATACGCAGTATTTT.

The chain carries TRBV28 and TRBJ2-7; D may be TRBD2 (6 bases). The germline V gene has CDR1 MDHEN and CDR2 SYDVKM. The length of the CDR3 is 14 residues. V was pared by 3 bases and J by 2 bases, with 11 bases between. The CDR3 coding sequence is TGTGCCAGCAGTTTTCTGGGAGGTACCTACGAGCAGTACTTC. It encodes CASSFLGGTYEQYF. Complete variable domain (other parts from reference TRBV28 and TRBJ2-7): DVKVTQSSRYLVKRTGEKVFLECVQDMDHENMFWYRQDPGLGLRLIYFSYDVKMKEKGDIPEGYSVSREKKERFSLILESASTNQTSMYLCASSFLGGTYEQYFGPGTRLTVT.